These 32 T cell receptor beta chains were sequenced from one sample in a study of human T cells and chemical hapten exposure. Time point indicated: healthy volunteer bleed at 6 weeks. Total RNA extraction was carried out from unfractionated whole blood. TCRdb fed the RACE reads into MiXCR, producing one record per CDR3 protein. The table records around 80,000 distinct CDR3 sequences, around 8.7% of them present only once. Sequenced: whole blood. The receptor set was obtained from a male donor in good health. Some clones in this sample may be carry-over from other donors' samples.

This clonotype has at least ten counts. The chain has TRBV7-9 and TRBJ2-1, with 7 bases lining up with TRBD1. V shed 4 bases, J shed 4 bases, and the junction held 7 bases outside the gene matches. Looked up from germline, CDR1 is SEHNR and CDR2 is FQNEAQ (reference sequence). This CDR3 comprises 15 residues. For the CDR3, the DNA is TGTGCCAGCAGCTCTACGGACAGGAGTTACAATGAGCAGTTCTTC. It specifies CASSSTDRSYNEQFF. The full variable domain, rest sourced from reference TRBV7-9 and TRBJ2-1, is DTGVSQNPRHKITKRGQNVTFRCDPISEHNRLYWYRQTLGQGPEFLTYFQNEAQLEKSRLLSDRFSAERPKGSFSTLEIQRTEQGDSAMYLCASSSTDRSYNEQFFGPGTRLTVL.

This sequence joins TRBV6-5 and TRBJ2-7, with 8 bases matching TRBD2. The CDR3 length is 14 residues. J was trimmed by 3 bases and V by 0 bases; bases with no gene match: 1. CDR1 MNHEY and CDR2 SVGAGI come from the germline V gene. The chain's CDR3 is CASSYSTSGYEQYF. The DNA of the CDR3 is TGTGCCAGCAGTTACTCCACTAGCGGCTACGAGCAGTACTTC.

In this sample, this clonotype turned up many times. This CDR3 reads CSARLTDTEAFF. DNA for the CDR3: TGCAGTGCTCGTCTAACGGACACTGAAGCTTTCTTT. The chain carries TRBV20-1 and TRBJ1-1; D gene uncertain. The CDR3 has 12 amino acids. The germline gives CDR1 DFQATT, CDR2 SNEGSKA (reference sequence). With 5 bases removed from V and 3 bases from J, the gap between germline ends came to 10 bases.

There are a few counts of this clonotype. The rearrangement joins TRBV18 to TRBJ2-3, with 8 nucleotides matching TRBD2. Germline-derived CDR1 and CDR2 are KGHSH and LQKENI. V trimming: 3 bases; J trimming: 6 bases; junction bases outside the gene matches: 8. This CDR3 has 15 amino acids. The CDR3 reads CASSPAGGHPDTQYF. In nucleotides, the CDR3 is TGTGCCAGCTCACCGGCGGGGGGCCATCCCGATACGCAGTATTTT.

Of note for this clonotype: At one end the junction does not follow the germline gene, possibly because of a read error. The rearrangement uses TRBV5-4 and TRBJ1-1; 8 nucleotides align to TRBD1. The CDR3 runs to 15 residues. CDR1 and CDR2 from the germline V gene are SGHNT and YYREEE (reference sequence). The CDR3 protein is CASILESGGNTEAFF. The CDR3, as DNA: TGTGCCAGCATCTTGGAATCAGGGGGCAACACTGAAGCTTTCTTT.

This clonotype showed up just a few times. The chain combines TRBV6-1 with TRBJ2-7; TRBD2 matches 10 bases. Germline V gene sequence: CDR1 MNHNS, CDR2 SASEGT. Germline trimming cut 8 bases from V and 4 bases from J; bases unmatched to any gene: 5. The CDR3 spans 13 residues. The CDR3: CASYGLADYEQYF. The CDR3 DNA follows: TGTGCCAGCTACGGACTAGCGGATTACGAGCAGTACTTC.

This clonotype has a handful of counts. This sequence joins TRBV27 and TRBJ1-2; 10 nucleotides line up with TRBD1. This CDR3 is built from 18 residues. The trim removed 3 bases at V and 3 bases at J, leaving 13 bases unmatched. Germline lookup yields CDR1 MNHEY and CDR2 SMNVEV (reference sequence). CDR3 DNA sequence: TGTGCCAGCAGTTTTAGCGGGACAGGGGCCCGCACCCACTATGGCTACACCTTC. Amino acid sequence: CASSFSGTGARTHYGYTF.

In DNA, the CDR3 is TGTGCCAGCTCACGGACAGGGGGGAGCTCCTACGAGCAGTACTTC. Translation: CASSRTGGSSYEQYF. The chain has TRBV18 and TRBJ2-7; TRBD1 agrees at 10 bases. The J segment lost 0 bases and the V segment lost 4 bases, leaving 3 bases of the junction unmatched. The CDR3 is 15 amino acids. Germline assignment: CDR1 KGHSH and CDR2 LQKENI. The whole variable domain, filled in from reference TRBV18 and TRBJ2-7, reads NAGVMQNPRHLVRRRGQEARLRCSPMKGHSHVYWYRQLPEEGLKFMVYLQKENIIDESGMPKERFSAEFPKEGPSILRIQQVVRGDSAAYFCASSRTGGSSYEQYFGPGTRLTVT.

This clonotype was detected a few times. The chain recombines TRBV20-1 with TRBJ1-6, with 10 nucleotides matching TRBD1. V gave up 0 bases and J gave up 9 bases; unmatched junction bases: 11. Germline assignment: CDR1 DFQATT and CDR2 SNEGSKA (reference sequence). The CDR3 runs to 17 residues. CDR3 in amino acids: CSARDSIGQGDGSPLHF. The DNA for the CDR3 is TGCAGTGCTAGAGATTCGATCGGACAGGGGGATGGTTCACCCCTCCACTTT.

This clonotype has a count of ten or more. The chain uses TRBV6-6 and TRBJ2-3, with D perhaps assigned TRBD1 or TRBD2 (6 bases each). V was clipped by 4 bases and J by 2 bases, with 22 bases between them. The V gene's germline CDR1 is MNHNY and CDR2 SVGAGI (reference sequence). The CDR3 covers 18 residues. As DNA, the CDR3 is TGTGCCAGCAGTTCCCATCAACAGGGAGGTCAAAACACAGATACGCAGTATTTT. It is translated as CASSSHQQGGQNTDTQYF.

This clonotype has just a few counts. The chain has TRBV9 and TRBJ2-3; weak D call: TRBD2 (5 bases). Trimming took 3 bases from V and 4 from J, leaving 12 bases between them. The CDR3 has 14 residues. The germline V gene encodes CDR1 SGDLS and CDR2 YYNGEE. The CDR3 loop reads CASSGGTRSDTQYF. Here the CDR3 DNA reads TGTGCCAGCAGCGGGGGAACTAGGTCAGATACGCAGTATTTT.

This clonotype was counted only a few times. The chain combines TRBV20-1 with TRBJ1-4; the D is unclear. The CDR3 is 14 residues long. Trimming cost V 1 base and J 7 bases, with 13 bases left between them. Germline V CDR1 and CDR2: DFQATT, SNEGSKA (reference sequence). The CDR3 is CSARVRDGPEKLFF. The DNA of the CDR3 is TGCAGTGCTAGAGTGAGAGACGGGCCTGAAAAACTGTTTTTT.

This clonotype turned up a few times. V usage is TRBV4-1 and J usage is TRBJ2-3, with D uncertain. The V gene lost 0 bases and the J gene lost 2 bases, with 9 bases spanning the gap. The CDR3 length is 15 residues. Germline-derived CDR1 and CDR2 are MGHRA and YSYEKL. Here the CDR3 reads CASSQDEDPTDTQYF. The CDR3 nucleotides are TGCGCCAGCAGCCAAGATGAGGACCCCACAGATACGCAGTATTTT.

This chain joins TRBV7-2 and TRBJ2-4; TRBD1 aligns across 8 bases. From germline, CDR1 is SGHTA and CDR2 FQGNSA. The CDR3 contains 16 residues. The trim removed 0 bases at V and 1 base at J, leaving 2 bases unmatched. The CDR3 DNA follows: TGTGCCAGCAGCTTAGCGCAGGGGGCGGCCAAAAACATTCAGTACTTC. It is translated as CASSLAQGAAKNIQYF.

The rearrangement links TRBV4-3 to TRBJ2-1; TRBD2 agrees at 7 bases. This CDR3 is 17 amino acids long. CDR1 is LGHNA and CDR2 is YSLEER in the germline V gene. Unmatched junction bases numbered 8, after V lost 0 bases and J lost 3 bases. The chain's CDR3 is CASSQDGGTTFYNEQFF. The CDR3 DNA follows: TGCGCCAGCAGCCAAGATGGGGGGACTACCTTCTACAATGAGCAGTTCTTC.

This clonotype showed up many times. The rearrangement joins TRBV6-5 to TRBJ2-7; 9 positions agree with TRBD1. CDR1 is MNHEY, CDR2 SVGAGI, per germline. Losses at the gene ends were 1 base for V and 1 base for J; bases not matched to a gene: 5. The CDR3 extends over 16 amino acids. The CDR3 DNA follows: TGTGCCAGCAGTTACTTCTGGGACAGGGAGTCCTACGAGCAGTACTTC. Protein product: CASSYFWDRESYEQYF.

This clonotype has at least ten counts. The gene calls are TRBV27 and TRBJ1-4; a possible D gene is TRBD1 (5 bases). This CDR3 is built from 17 residues. The germline CDR1 and CDR2 sequences are MNHEY and SMNVEV (reference sequence). The ends were cut back, 3 bases at V and 8 bases at J, with 22 bases in the middle. This CDR3 is CASSFSGRSPKMEKLFF. The CDR3 coding sequence is TGTGCCAGCAGTTTTTCGGGGCGTTCTCCTAAAATGGAAAAACTGTTTTTT.

There are a few counts of this clonotype. The chain links TRBV28 to TRBJ1-1; D ambiguous. Per germline, CDR1 MDHEN and CDR2 SYDVKM. The V end was cut by 5 bases, the J end by 3 bases, with 22 bases between. There are 17 residues in the CDR3. The CDR3 spells CASSPTGINTKDTEAFF. The CDR3 nucleotides are TGTGCCAGCAGTCCGACCGGGATAAACACGAAGGACACTGAAGCTTTCTTT.

There are a few counts of this clonotype. The chain carries TRBV4-2 and TRBJ2-7; D remains ambiguous. V was clipped by 3 bases and J by 3 bases, with 12 bases between them. Germline V gives CDR1 LGHNA, CDR2 YNFKEQ. The CDR3 loop spans 14 amino acids. The CDR3 loop reads CASSHQTQNYEQYF. In DNA form, the CDR3 reads TGTGCCAGCAGCCACCAGACACAGAACTACGAGCAGTACTTC.

This chain uses TRBV29-1 with TRBJ2-5, with D unresolved. CDR3 length: 10 amino acids. Germline values: CDR1 SQVTM, CDR2 ANQGSEA. With 7 bases removed from V and 3 bases from J, the gap between germline ends came to 6 bases. CDR3 DNA: TGCAGCGGTTGGGAAGAGACCCAGTACTTC. Its translation is CSGWEETQYF.

CDR3 in DNA: TGCAGCGCTCTTCGACAGGGCAACACTGAAGCTTTCTTT. It translates to CSALRQGNTEAFF. The chain couples TRBV29-1 to TRBJ1-1; 7 nucleotides agree with TRBD1. CDR1 is SQVTM and CDR2 is ANQGSEA in the germline V gene. V lost 7 bases to trimming and J lost 2 bases; unmatched junction nucleotides: 7. This CDR3 spans 13 amino acids.

This clonotype has more than one count but fewer than ten. The chain links TRBV7-9 to TRBJ2-7; TRBD2 is a possible D gene (6 bases). Germline V gives CDR1 SEHNR, CDR2 FQNEAQ (reference sequence). The ends were cut back, 5 bases at V and 3 bases at J, with 14 bases in the middle. This CDR3 spans 14 amino acids. The CDR3, as DNA: TGTGCCAGCAGCCCGGGGGACGGAGACTACGAGCAGTACTTC. It translates to CASSPGDGDYEQYF.

This chain links TRBV18 with TRBJ1-4, with D hard to call. CDR1 is KGHSH, CDR2 LQKENI, per germline. V lost 0 bases and J 12 bases, leaving 14 bases between the germline ends. CDR3 length: 14 residues. CDR3 protein: CASSPPTRSGELFF. The CDR3 DNA sequence: TGTGCCAGCTCACCACCGACCCGGAGCGGGGAACTGTTTTTT.

As to this clonotype: One end of the junction fails to match germline, which may point to a read error. The gene calls are TRBV5-6 and TRBJ1-5; D not resolved. From germline, CDR1 is SGHDT and CDR2 YYEEEE. The CDR3 runs to 13 residues. Here the CDR3 DNA reads TGTGCCAGCAGCTTGCGAGGGAATCGGCCCCAGCATTTT. This sequence encodes CASSLRGNRPQHF.

At least ten counts were recorded for this clonotype. The CDR3 loop reads CASSLRRGGRADTQYF. The CDR3 DNA follows: TGTGCCAGCAGTTTGAGGCGGGGGGGCCGCGCAGATACGCAGTATTTT. This chain links TRBV27 with TRBJ2-3; 9 bases fit TRBD2. The germline V gene encodes CDR1 MNHEY and CDR2 SMNVEV (reference sequence). The J segment lost 4 bases and the V segment lost 3 bases, leaving 8 bases of the junction unmatched. The CDR3 has 16 residues.

This clonotype was recorded a few times. The V and J genes are TRBV20-1 and TRBJ1-4, with D unresolved. Germline V gene data show CDR1 as DFQATT and CDR2 as SNEGSKA (reference sequence). Trimming took off 6 bases at V and 0 bases at J, with 5 bases between the two ends. This CDR3 region has 12 residues. The CDR3: CSARATNEKLFF. The DNA for the CDR3 is TGCAGTGCGAGGGCAACTAATGAAAAACTGTTTTTT.

In its sample, this clonotype was seen many times. V and J are TRBV10-1 and TRBJ1-1; 8 bases map to TRBD1. V shed 3 bases and J 6 bases; nucleotides not matched to a gene: 12. The V gene's germline CDR1 is WNHNN and CDR2 SYGVQD (reference sequence). This CDR3 has 16 residues. CDR3 amino acids: CASSESGPGQGPEAFF. The CDR3 DNA follows: TGCGCCAGCAGTGAATCTGGTCCTGGACAGGGTCCTGAAGCTTTCTTT.

The gene calls are TRBV25-1 and TRBJ2-1; TRBD2 aligns across 10 bases. CDR3 length: 15 residues. Germline trimming cut 7 bases from V and 2 bases from J; bases unmatched to any gene: 5. The V gene's germline CDR1 is MGHDK and CDR2 SYGVNS. Here the CDR3 reads CASTSGSVPYNEQFF. The CDR3, as DNA: TGTGCCAGCACTAGCGGGAGCGTCCCCTACAATGAGCAGTTCTTC.

This chain connects TRBV5-6 to TRBJ1-4; D uncertain. V was pared by 0 bases and J by 0 bases, with 9 bases between. The CDR3 length is 16 residues. In germline, CDR1 is SGHDT, CDR2 YYEEEE. This CDR3 reads CASSLGPIATNEKLFF. DNA for the CDR3: TGTGCCAGCAGCTTGGGGCCCATCGCAACTAATGAAAAACTGTTTTTT.

Only a few counts were recorded for this clonotype. The chain employs TRBV7-2 and TRBJ1-1; D unclear. V gave up 4 bases and J gave up 8 bases, with 8 bases separating them. Germline CDR1 and CDR2: SGHTA and FQGNSA. There are 11 residues in the CDR3. The chain's CDR3 is CASSSYSEAFF. In nucleotides, the CDR3 is TGTGCCAGCAGCTCCTATTCCGAAGCTTTCTTT.

The sample holds many counts of this clonotype. The junction shows a germline mismatch at one end, possibly a read error. The chain uses TRBV5-1 and TRBJ1-1; D remains ambiguous. Germline V CDR1 and CDR2: SGHRS, YFSETQ. This CDR3 has 12 amino acids. For the CDR3, the DNA is TGCGCCAGCAGCGTCCCAGACACCGAAGCTTTCTTT. This encodes CASSVPDTEAFF.

This clonotype turned up a few times. This chain connects TRBV4-3 to TRBJ2-3; maybe TRBD2 (7 bases). Germline V gene sequence: CDR1 LGHNA, CDR2 YSLEER. V lost 0 bases to trimming and J lost 4 bases, with 11 bases between them. The CDR3 contains 15 residues. The chain's CDR3 is CASSQDRGASDTQYF. For the CDR3, the DNA is TGCGCCAGCAGCCAAGATCGGGGGGCGTCAGATACGCAGTATTTT.